This T cell receptor (beta chain) was observed in a study of CD8+ T cells in alopecia areata. Turning to the study itself: Tofacitinib lasted 6 to 18 months, then 6 months off drug.

Concerning this clone itself: What it recognizes is unknown.

Extraction and reverse transcription of RNA yielded cDNA as the sequencing template. Sequencing used immunoSEQ multiplex PCR; TCRdb keeps in-frame clones, though not all of them. The table includes about 130,000 clones, approximately 58% detected once. Germline-derived CDR1 and CDR2 are LGHNA and YNFKEQ. The V segment lost 1 base and the J segment 3 bases; nucleotides outside the gene matches: 6. The CDR3 spans 16 residues. The study, taken as a whole, reports: Alopecia totalis/universalis scalp especially showed more expanded CD8+ clones than normal scalp.

A FACSAria was used to sort CD4+ and CD8+ T cells. These cells came from PBMCs. The origin of this receptor is a human donor with alopecia areata. V is TRBV4-2 and J is TRBJ2-3; 8 positions agree with TRBD2. Source: CD4+ T cells sorted from blood, taken at week 0. The CDR3 loop is CASSQVNSGTTDTQYF. CDR3 nucleotide sequence: TGTGCCAGCAGCCAAGTCAATAGCGGGACGACAGATACGCAGTATTTT.